The T cell receptor (beta chain) under discussion was sequenced for a study of blood T cell repertoires in COVID-19. Assay: immunoSEQ multiplex PCR; the TCRdb copy retains only in-frame clones and omits some. The data contain about 220,000 clones, 65% to 90% of them singletons. This CDR3 is built from 14 residues. With 2 bases clipped from V and 4 bases from J, the junction kept 4 bases outside the gene matches. Germline CDR1 is SGHTA and CDR2 is FQGNSA. The source is a woman in her seventies with COVID-19, enrolled during active disease. Material for sequencing was peripheral blood. The rearrangement links TRBV7-2 to TRBJ2-5; 7 bases agree with TRBD1. The CDR3 nucleotides are TGTGCCAGCAGCTTAACAGGGGTTGTAGAGACCCAGTACTTC. Translation gives CASSLTGVVETQYF.